The present T cell receptor beta chain was sequenced within a study of blood T cell repertoires in COVID-19. Per the authors' pipeline: Estimation of nucleated cell counts relied on the amplification of reference gene primers. Sequenced by immunoSEQ multiplex PCR; TCRdb stores in-frame clones only, minus some. V and J calls plus clone size are reproduced from that table; the DNA served to infer D and trimming. The sample gives about 96,000 clones, around 90% of which show up once; about 4% is in the top ten. After removal of 3 bases from V and 6 bases from J, the junction contained 3 bases not matched to a gene. CDR1 and CDR2 from the germline V gene are LGHDT and YNNKEL (reference sequence). The CDR3 extends over 15 amino acids.

Source material: peripheral blood. The rearrangement joins TRBV3-1 (or the pseudogene TRBV3-2) to TRBJ2-1; 12 bases fit TRBD2. The origin of this receptor is a human donor with COVID-19, enrolled during active disease. The donor label of this sample is uncertain. CDR3 in DNA: TGTGCCAGCAGCCAGACTAGCGGGGGTCTCAATGAGCAGTTCTTC. Its translation is CASSQTSGGLNEQFF.